The 20 T cell receptor beta chains below were found in one sample sequenced in a study of early T cells in non-severe SARS-CoV-2 infection. MiXCR, run by TCRdb on the 5' RACE reads, gives a single entry per CDR3 protein. The table shows more than 85,000 distinct CDR3 sequences, with over 10% occurring only once. The sequencing used whole blood, collected at baseline. These receptors were collected from an adult who was a healthcare worker with PCR-confirmed SARS-CoV-2 infection or an uninfected control (not recorded which).

In this sample, this clonotype turned up many times. The chain joins TRBV10-2 to TRBJ2-1, with a tentative D call TRBD2 (7 bases). Trimming took off 5 bases at V and 0 bases at J, with 11 bases between the two ends. Germline values: CDR1 WSHSY, CDR2 SAAADI. The CDR3 runs to 15 residues. The CDR3 protein is CASSKGGSSYNEQFF. The CDR3 nucleotides are TGCGCCAGCAGTAAGGGGGGGAGCTCCTACAATGAGCAGTTCTTC.

The chain joins TRBV12-3 or TRBV12-4 to TRBJ1-1; D ambiguous. The CDR3 totals 13 residues. V lost 2 bases and J lost 2, with 6 bases in between. The CDR3 DNA reads TGTGCCAGCAGTTTACAGGATAACACTGAAGCTTTCTTT. The encoded protein is CASSLQDNTEAFF.

This clonotype came up once. The chain joins TRBV21-1 to TRBJ2-7. TRBV21-1 is deemed a pseudogene. The CDR3 is 13 residues long. The CDR3 nucleotides read TGTGCCAGCAGCAAAGGCACCTCCTACGAGCAGTACTTC. Translated, it gives CASSKGTSYEQYF.

This clonotype was seen only a few times. The chain links TRBV20-1 to TRBJ2-3; TRBD1 is a possible D gene (6 bases). V lost 2 bases to trimming and J lost 6 bases, with 12 bases between them. This CDR3 region has 13 residues. Germline lookup yields CDR1 DFQATT and CDR2 SNEGSKA (reference sequence). The CDR3 DNA reads TGCAGTGCTAGAAGGCAGGGGTCGGATACGCAGTATTTT. This translates into CSARRQGSDTQYF.

This clonotype turned up a few times. This rearrangement joins TRBV11-2 to TRBJ2-4; tentatively, D is TRBD1 (6 bases). The CDR3 is 13 residues long. Germline values: CDR1 SGHAT, CDR2 FQNNGV. Trimming shortened V by 5 bases and J by 6 bases, and 11 bases separated the two germline ends. CDR3 in amino acids: CASSLVRGNIQYF. As DNA, the CDR3 is TGTGCCAGCAGCCTAGTCAGGGGAAACATTCAGTACTTC.

The V gene is TRBV29-1, the J gene TRBJ1-3; TRBD1 is a possible D gene (6 bases). Trimming pared 0 bases from V and 3 bases from J, leaving 15 bases between. Germline V gene sequence: CDR1 SQVTM, CDR2 ANQGSEA. The CDR3 length is 16 residues. The CDR3 loop is CSVEDRPGASGNTIYF. The CDR3 region has the DNA TGCAGCGTTGAAGATCGGCCGGGGGCGAGTGGAAACACCATATATTTT. Drawing the rest from reference TRBV29-1 and TRBJ1-3, the complete variable domain is SAVISQKPSRDICQRGTSLTIQCQVDSQVTMMFWYRQQPGQSLTLIATANQGSEATYESGFVIDKFPISRPNLTFSTLTVSNMSPEDSSIYLCSVEDRPGASGNTIYFGEGSWLTVV.

This clonotype was seen only a few times. The chain combines TRBV4-2 with TRBJ2-3; TRBD2 aligns across 8 bases. The germline gives CDR1 LGHNA, CDR2 YNFKEQ. The junction had 9 bases not matched to a gene; V was cut back by 4 bases and J by 0 bases. The CDR3 has 17 amino acids. The CDR3: CASSPSSGDWSTDTQYF. CDR3 DNA: TGTGCCAGCAGCCCGAGTAGCGGGGACTGGAGCACAGATACGCAGTATTTT.

This clonotype was counted many times. CDR3 sequence: CSARGYGYTF. The CDR3 DNA follows: TGCAGTGCTCGAGGGTATGGCTACACCTTC. The chain is built from TRBV20-1 and TRBJ1-2; no reliable D call. The CDR3 sequence is 10 residues long. Germline-derived CDR1 and CDR2 are DFQATT and SNEGSKA (reference sequence). The V gene lost 5 bases and the J gene lost 5 bases, with 6 bases spanning the gap.

The table lists this clonotype with a few counts. This chain links TRBV5-1 with TRBJ2-1; D might be TRBD2 (5 bases). Germline V gene sequence: CDR1 SGHRS, CDR2 YFSETQ. This CDR3 spans 15 amino acids. Trimming pared 4 bases from V and 1 base from J, leaving 12 bases between. The CDR3 DNA follows: TGCGCCAGCAGCCGCGGACTTTTATCCTACAATGAGCAGTTCTTC. Translating gives CASSRGLLSYNEQFF.

The V and J genes are TRBV18 and TRBJ1-4; no clear D. The CDR3 contains 12 residues. V lost 4 bases and J 3 bases, leaving 3 bases between the germline ends. The germline V gene encodes CDR1 KGHSH and CDR2 LQKENI. For the CDR3, the DNA is TGTGCCAGCTCACGGTCTAATGAAAAACTGTTTTTT. Translated: CASSRSNEKLFF.

This clonotype was seen ten or more times. The rearrangement uses TRBV7-7 and TRBJ2-7; D is possibly TRBD1 (5 bases). CDR1 SSHAT and CDR2 FNYEAQ come from the germline V gene (reference sequence). The CDR3 sequence is 15 residues long. The V end was cut by 5 bases, the J end by 0 bases, with 14 bases between. The chain's CDR3 is CASSVTDTSSYEQYF. CDR3 coding DNA: TGTGCCAGCAGCGTTACGGACACCAGCTCCTACGAGCAGTACTTC. Based on the CDR3 plus reference TRBV7-7 and TRBJ2-7, the full variable domain is GAGVSQSPRYKVTKRGQDVTLRCDPISSHATLYWYQQALGQGPEFLTYFNYEAQPDKSGLPSDRFSAERPEGSISTLTIQRTEQRDSAMYRCASSVTDTSSYEQYFGPGTRLTVT.

This clonotype was recorded at least ten times. V is TRBV30 and J is TRBJ2-7; the D call may be TRBD1 or TRBD2 (6 bases each). V was clipped by 3 bases and J by 6 bases, with 15 bases between them. CDR1 is GTSNPN, CDR2 SVGIG, per germline (reference sequence). CDR3 size: 13 residues. CDR3 protein: CAWSPKGGGEQYF. The CDR3 DNA is TGTGCCTGGAGCCCGAAGGGGGGAGGCGAGCAGTACTTC.

This clonotype has a handful of counts. This chain links TRBV7-9 with TRBJ2-1; no reliable D call. This CDR3 comprises 15 residues. Germline V gene sequence: CDR1 SEHNR, CDR2 FQNEAQ (reference sequence). Trimming shortened V by 0 bases and J by 4 bases, and 10 bases separated the two germline ends. In DNA form, the CDR3 reads TGTGCCAGCAGCTTAGCCATCGCTGGATACAATGAGCAGTTCTTC. This translates into CASSLAIAGYNEQFF.

This clonotype was found many times. CDR3 protein: CASSLGVGYTF. The CDR3 region has the DNA TGTGCCAGCAGTTTAGGGGTCGGCTACACCTTC. The V and J genes are TRBV28 and TRBJ1-2, with D unresolved. This CDR3 has 11 residues. Per germline, CDR1 MDHEN and CDR2 SYDVKM. V was cut by 2 bases and J by 8 bases, with 6 bases left in between.

This clonotype was found many times. J is TRBJ1-1 and V is TRBV5-6; D uncertain. Between the trimmed V and J ends, which lost 4 bases and 5 bases, there was a span of 12 bases. Germline V gives CDR1 SGHDT, CDR2 YYEEEE. The CDR3 is 13 residues long. This chain's CDR3 is CASSGRLVTEAFF. CDR3 DNA sequence: TGTGCCAGCAGCGGCAGACTCGTGACTGAAGCTTTCTTT.

This clonotype was seen repeatedly, ten times or more. The chain has TRBV27 and TRBJ2-6, with D hard to call. Germline V CDR1 and CDR2: MNHEY, SMNVEV (reference sequence). This CDR3 has 17 amino acids. V lost 1 base, J lost 0 bases, and 10 bases lay in between. The CDR3 coding sequence is TGTGCCAGCAGTTTATATAGTCGTCTCTCTGGGGCCAACGTCCTGACTTTC. The encoded protein is CASSLYSRLSGANVLTF.

The chain employs TRBV29-1 and TRBJ1-2; the D is unclear. The length of the CDR3 is 9 residues. Germline loops: CDR1 SQVTM, CDR2 ANQGSEA. Trimming removed 6 bases from V and 10 bases from J, with 9 bases in between. The CDR3 reads CSVPGDYTF. The CDR3 DNA is TGCAGCGTGCCTGGTGACTACACCTTC.

V and J are TRBV28 and TRBJ2-7; weak D call: TRBD1 (6 bases). The CDR3 contains 14 residues. The germline V and J ends were trimmed by 11 bases and 6 bases, with 23 bases remaining between them. The germline CDR1 and CDR2 sequences are MDHEN and SYDVKM. The DNA for the CDR3 is TGTGCCCTAGGGAAGCCTGGGGACAACGGCGAGCAGTACTTC. Translated, it gives CALGKPGDNGEQYF.

This clonotype was counted at least ten times. The chain links TRBV4-1 to TRBJ2-5; 7 bases agree with TRBD2. With 0 bases clipped from V and 1 base from J, the junction kept 11 bases outside the gene matches. From germline, CDR1 is MGHRA and CDR2 YSYEKL. This CDR3 is 18 amino acids long. CDR3 DNA: TGCGCCAGCAGCCAAGATCTGGTGGCTAGCGGAGGCCAAGAGACCCAGTACTTC. Translating gives CASSQDLVASGGQETQYF.

This clonotype appeared a few times. The rearrangement uses TRBV4-1 and TRBJ2-5; 13 bases agree with TRBD2. V shed 6 bases, J shed 5 bases, and the junction held 6 bases outside the gene matches. There are 15 residues in the CDR3. Germline loops: CDR1 MGHRA, CDR2 YSYEKL. CDR3 DNA sequence: TGCGCCAGCAGACTAGCGGGAGGGCCCTCGGAGACCCAGTACTTC. It encodes CASRLAGGPSETQYF.